The source of this TCR beta chain is a study of T cell changes during pregnancy in multiple sclerosis. Clones were sequenced by immunoSEQ multiplex PCR, and TCRdb holds only the in-frame ones, with some missing. The sample records 7,500 to 9,500 clones, 87% being singletons. The CDR3 has 16 amino acids. V lost 5 bases and J lost 4, with 21 bases in between. Germline V gene lookup returns CDR1 LNHDA and CDR2 SQIVND (reference sequence). J is TRBJ2-7 and V is TRBV19; D not resolved. Sequences were derived from CD8+ T cells from peripheral blood mononuclear cells, sampled in the first trimester of pregnancy. The TCR originated in a female donor in good health, enrolled as a control in a pregnancy study. The CDR3 spells CASSANYGVFGYEQYF. The DNA of the CDR3 is TGTGCCAGTAGTGCAAACTACGGAGTCTTTGGTTACGAGCAGTACTTC.